This entry lists 18 T cell receptor beta chains sequenced from one sample in a study of PD-L1 blockade in urothelial cancer. Measured with immunoSEQ multiplex PCR; TCRdb has only the in-frame clones, and not every one. The sample gives some 45,000 clones, around 88% of which show up once; 3.9% is in the top ten. Sequenced here: PBMCs, sampled around atezolizumab (anti-PD-L1) treatment. These receptors came from an elderly man with urothelial cancer.

The chain recombines TRBV5-1 with TRBJ2-7; TRBD1 is a possible D gene (5 bases). Trimming cost V 0 bases and J 6 bases, with 13 bases left between them. The CDR3 loop spans 14 amino acids. Per the germline V gene, CDR1 is SGHRS and CDR2 is YFSETQ. The CDR3 protein is CASSLGAGLGEQYF. The CDR3 DNA reads TGCGCCAGCAGCTTGGGCGCAGGGTTAGGCGAGCAGTACTTC.

This chain uses TRBV7-9 with TRBJ2-7; 8 bases align to TRBD2. The trim removed 5 bases at V and 2 bases at J, leaving 8 bases unmatched. CDR3 length equals 15 residues. Germline CDR1 SEHNR, CDR2 FQNEAQ (reference sequence). DNA of the CDR3: TGTGCCAGCAGCAGGGGCGCGGGAGGACCCTACGAGCAGTACTTC. Its protein product is CASSRGAGGPYEQYF.

This sequence joins TRBV28 and TRBJ1-2; 7 bases align to TRBD1. The CDR3 is 14 amino acids. Unmatched junction bases numbered 6, after V lost 4 bases and J lost 4 bases. Germline CDR1 and CDR2: MDHEN and SYDVKM. Here the CDR3 DNA reads TGTGCCAGCAGTTACGGGGCAGGGGGCTATGGCTACACCTTC. Translating gives CASSYGAGGYGYTF.

The V and J genes are TRBV19 and TRBJ1-5; 9 bases are shared with TRBD1. V dropped 7 bases and J dropped 6; count of bases not matched to a gene: 13. In germline, CDR1 is LNHDA, CDR2 SQIVND (reference sequence). The CDR3 sequence is 16 residues long. CDR3 sequence (DNA): TGTGCCAGTAATACAATCATGGACAGGGGTCCTCAGCCCCAGCATTTT. Protein product: CASNTIMDRGPQPQHF.

The gene calls are TRBV5-1 and TRBJ2-5, with a tentative D call TRBD1 (6 bases). In germline, CDR1 is SGHRS, CDR2 YFSETQ. This CDR3 comprises 16 residues. Trimming shortened V by 0 bases and J by 2 bases, and 14 bases separated the two germline ends. This CDR3 is CASSLGPGTRQETQYF. The CDR3 DNA is TGCGCCAGCAGCTTGGGACCCGGGACAAGACAAGAGACCCAGTACTTC.

The CDR3 sequence is CASRKGTPSYEQYF. CDR3 sequence (DNA): TGTGCCAGCAGAAAGGGGACACCCTCCTACGAGCAGTACTTC. This chain uses TRBV6-5 with TRBJ2-7; D is possibly TRBD1 (6 bases). The germline V gene has CDR1 MNHEY and CDR2 SVGAGI. The V end lost 6 bases, the J end lost 0 bases, and 12 bases lay between the germline ends. The CDR3 contains 14 residues.

The chain links TRBV7-2 to TRBJ1-5; no clear D. CDR3 length: 15 amino acids. The V gene lost 2 bases and the J gene lost 5 bases, with 13 bases spanning the gap. Germline CDR1 SGHTA, CDR2 FQGNSA. The CDR3 spells CASSLSPWAYQPQHF. CDR3 nucleotides: TGTGCCAGCAGCTTAAGTCCCTGGGCCTATCAGCCCCAGCATTTT. The full variable domain, completed using reference TRBV7-2 and TRBJ1-5, is GAGVSQSPSNKVTEKGKDVELRCDPISGHTALYWYRQSLGQGLEFLIYFQGNSAPDKSGLPSDRFSAERTGGSVSTLTIQRTQQEDSAVYLCASSLSPWAYQPQHFGDGTRLSIL.

This chain joins TRBV7-2 and TRBJ2-7; tentatively, D is TRBD2 (5 bases). The CDR3 sequence is 14 residues long. Germline values: CDR1 SGHTA, CDR2 FQGNSA. Trimming removed 2 bases from V and 0 bases from J, with 8 bases in between. CDR3 sequence reads: CASSLFTSSYEQYF. In DNA form, the CDR3 reads TGTGCCAGCAGCTTATTTACTAGCTCCTACGAGCAGTACTTC.

This clone was detected only once. The chain couples TRBV5-1 to TRBJ2-5; D unclear. Germline V gene sequence: CDR1 SGHRS, CDR2 YFSETQ. CDR3 length equals 14 residues. The ends were cut back, 0 bases at V and 4 bases at J, with 10 bases in the middle. For the CDR3, the DNA is TGCGCCAGCAGCTTGGGCTCTCTAGGAGAGACCCAGTACTTC. Protein sequence: CASSLGSLGETQYF.

In its sample, this clone was seen once. The chain links TRBV4-1 to TRBJ2-2; 8 bases agree with TRBD1. CDR1 MGHRA and CDR2 YSYEKL come from the germline V gene. The CDR3 consists of 14 residues. V lost 6 bases and J lost 4; bases outside the gene matches: 4. The CDR3 bases are TGCGCCAGCAGAAACACAGGGGGCACCGGGGAGCTGTTTTTT. Translation: CASRNTGGTGELFF.

The CDR3 nucleotides read TGTGCCAGCCGGGGGACGGCTCAAACTACTGGGGCCAACGTCCTGACTTTC. Residues: CASRGTAQTTGANVLTF. This chain links TRBV7-2 with TRBJ2-6; perhaps TRBD2 as D (6 bases). Germline values: CDR1 SGHTA, CDR2 FQGNSA. Trimming pared 8 bases from V and 2 bases from J, leaving 19 bases between. The CDR3 is made up of 17 amino acids.

The J gene is TRBJ1-3, the V gene TRBV6-1; D is unclear. The V and J ends lost 8 bases and 4 bases respectively, with 12 bases between them. Per germline, CDR1 MNHNS and CDR2 SASEGT. This CDR3 is built from 13 residues. CDR3 in amino acids: CASVGTGGNTIYF. The CDR3 DNA is TGTGCCAGCGTGGGAACGGGGGGAAACACCATATATTTT.

This clone was seen more than once but under ten times. This chain uses TRBV19 with TRBJ1-2, with 7 bases matching TRBD1. Germline CDR1 and CDR2: LNHDA and SQIVND (reference sequence). J was trimmed by 4 bases and V by 7 bases; bases with no gene match: 9. This CDR3 comprises 14 residues. The CDR3 DNA reads as TGTGCCAGTACCCCGACAGGGCAGGGCTATGGCTACACCTTC. The encoded protein is CASTPTGQGYGYTF.

The V gene is TRBV7-8, the J gene TRBJ2-7, with D hard to call. The CDR3 has 13 residues. CDR1 and CDR2 (germline): SGHVS, FQNEAQ. Trimming took 0 bases from V and 7 from J, leaving 10 bases between them. CDR3 protein: CASSLAPRLEQYF. The CDR3 nucleotides read TGTGCCAGCAGCTTAGCCCCCCGTCTGGAGCAGTACTTC.

This sequence joins TRBV11-1 and TRBJ2-3; D gene uncertain. V dropped 1 base and J dropped 5 bases, with 13 bases sitting between them. The CDR3 is made up of 15 amino acids. Germline V gene lookup returns CDR1 SGHAT and CDR2 FQDESV (reference sequence). CDR3 sequence reads: CASSLVPYGRDTQYF. In nucleotides, the CDR3 is TGTGCCAGCAGCTTAGTCCCCTATGGTCGAGATACGCAGTATTTT.

The genes are TRBV19 and TRBJ1-1; possibly TRBD1 for D (5 bases). The V gene lost 3 bases and the J gene lost 0 bases, with 14 bases spanning the gap. The CDR3 spans 16 residues. The germline V gene encodes CDR1 LNHDA and CDR2 SQIVND (reference sequence). The CDR3 DNA follows: TGTGCCAGTAGTATCGTAGGAAGGGGTTTGAACACTGAAGCTTTCTTT. Its protein product is CASSIVGRGLNTEAFF.

The chain uses TRBV2 and TRBJ1-3; tentative D call: TRBD1 (5 bases). The CDR3 has 14 residues. Germline V lookup: CDR1 SNHLY, CDR2 FYNNEI. V was pared by 4 bases and J by 1 base, with 8 bases between. The CDR3 DNA sequence: TGTGCCAGCAGTGTTCAGGGTTCTGGAAACACCATATATTTT. It specifies CASSVQGSGNTIYF.

The chain combines TRBV6-1 with TRBJ2-2; 7 bases align to TRBD1. Trimming cost V 6 bases and J 2 bases; bases outside gene matches: 3. The length of the CDR3 is 14 residues. Germline CDR1 and CDR2: MNHNS and SASEGT. The CDR3 region has the DNA TGTGCCAGCAGGACAGGGATCAACACCGGGGAGCTGTTTTTT. It encodes CASRTGINTGELFF.